This entry features one T cell receptor beta chain sequence. The study recruited exposed participants who had met a COVID-19 case within 2 weeks before entry. These data belong to a study of blood T cell repertoires in COVID-19. The CDR3 is 13 amino acids. V shed 6 bases and J shed 1 base, with 9 bases lying between them. Method: immunoSEQ multiplex PCR; TCRdb's copy keeps in-frame clones and lacks some. The table has some 200,000 clones, about four fifths seen once. The gene calls are TRBV12-3 or TRBV12-4 and TRBJ1-1, with D unclear. Sequenced input: PBMCs or T cells enriched from blood (not recorded which). This TCR derives from a woman aged 45-60 years who had been exposed to COVID-19. Here the CDR3 reads CASRPIQNTEAFF. For the CDR3, the DNA is TGTGCCAGCAGGCCAATACAGAACACTGAAGCTTTCTTT.